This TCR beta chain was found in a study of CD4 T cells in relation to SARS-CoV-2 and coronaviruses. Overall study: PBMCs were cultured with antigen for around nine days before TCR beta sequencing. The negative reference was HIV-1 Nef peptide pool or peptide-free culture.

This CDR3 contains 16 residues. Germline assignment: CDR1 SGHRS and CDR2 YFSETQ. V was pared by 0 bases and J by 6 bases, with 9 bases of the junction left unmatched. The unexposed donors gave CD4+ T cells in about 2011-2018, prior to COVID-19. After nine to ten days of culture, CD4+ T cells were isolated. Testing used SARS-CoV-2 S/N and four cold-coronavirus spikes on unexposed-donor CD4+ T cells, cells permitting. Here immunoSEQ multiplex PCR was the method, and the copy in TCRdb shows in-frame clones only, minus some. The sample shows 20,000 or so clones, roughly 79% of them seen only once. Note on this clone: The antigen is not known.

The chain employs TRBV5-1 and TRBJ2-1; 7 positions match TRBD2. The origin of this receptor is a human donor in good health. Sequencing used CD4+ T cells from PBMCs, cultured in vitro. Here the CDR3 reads CASSLDPSGASNEQFF. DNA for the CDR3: TGCGCCAGCAGCTTGGATCCTAGCGGAGCCAGCAATGAGCAGTTCTTC.